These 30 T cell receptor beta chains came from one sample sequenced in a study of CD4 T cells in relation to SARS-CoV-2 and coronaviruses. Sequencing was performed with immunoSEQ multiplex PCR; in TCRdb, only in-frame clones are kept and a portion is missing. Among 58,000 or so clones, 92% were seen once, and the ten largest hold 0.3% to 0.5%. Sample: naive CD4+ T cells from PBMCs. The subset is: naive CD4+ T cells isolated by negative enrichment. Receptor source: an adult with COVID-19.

CDR3 DNA: TGTGCCAGCAGCTGGGAGACAGGGGGAGAGGAGACCCAGTACTTC. Translated, it gives CASSWETGGEETQYF. This chain connects TRBV5-4 to TRBJ2-5, with 9 positions matching TRBD1. In germline, CDR1 is SGHNT, CDR2 YYREEE (reference sequence). J lost 5 bases, V lost 3 bases, and 8 bases had no gene match. The CDR3 has 15 residues.

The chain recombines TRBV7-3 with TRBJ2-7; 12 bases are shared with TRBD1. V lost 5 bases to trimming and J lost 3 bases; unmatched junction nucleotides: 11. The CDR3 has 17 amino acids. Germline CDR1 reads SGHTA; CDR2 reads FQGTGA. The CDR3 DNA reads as TGTGCCAGCAGCCCCGGGACAGGGGGCCTACCGGGCTACGAGCAGTACTTC. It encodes CASSPGTGGLPGYEQYF.

The CDR3 reads CSASWGNYGYTF. The CDR3 coding sequence is TGCAGTGCTAGTTGGGGGAACTATGGCTACACCTTC. This rearrangement joins TRBV20-1 to TRBJ1-2; a weak D match, TRBD1 (5 bases). Looked up from germline, CDR1 is DFQATT and CDR2 is SNEGSKA (reference sequence). The CDR3 runs to 12 residues. Trimming took off 3 bases at V and 2 bases at J, with 7 bases between the two ends.

The CDR3 nucleotides read TGTGCCAGCGAGGGCGGGGAGCTGTTTTTT. Its protein is CASEGGELFF. This chain uses TRBV6-5 with TRBJ2-2, with a possible D match to TRBD2 (5 bases). Trimming shortened V by 8 bases and J by 7 bases, and 5 bases separated the two germline ends. Germline values: CDR1 MNHEY, CDR2 SVGAGI. The CDR3 totals 10 residues.

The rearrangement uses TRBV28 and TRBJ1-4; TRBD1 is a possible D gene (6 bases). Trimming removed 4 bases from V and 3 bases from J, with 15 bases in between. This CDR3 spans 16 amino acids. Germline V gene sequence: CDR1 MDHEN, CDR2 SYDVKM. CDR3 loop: CASSYFWGQPNEKLFF. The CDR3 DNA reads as TGTGCCAGCAGTTACTTTTGGGGGCAGCCTAATGAAAAACTGTTTTTT.

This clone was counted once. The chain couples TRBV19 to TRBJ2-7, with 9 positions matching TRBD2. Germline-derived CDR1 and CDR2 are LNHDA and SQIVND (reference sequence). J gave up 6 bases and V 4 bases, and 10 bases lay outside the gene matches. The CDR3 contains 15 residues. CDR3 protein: CASSTLAGGGVEQYF. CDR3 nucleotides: TGTGCCAGTAGTACACTAGCGGGCGGCGGGGTCGAGCAGTACTTC.

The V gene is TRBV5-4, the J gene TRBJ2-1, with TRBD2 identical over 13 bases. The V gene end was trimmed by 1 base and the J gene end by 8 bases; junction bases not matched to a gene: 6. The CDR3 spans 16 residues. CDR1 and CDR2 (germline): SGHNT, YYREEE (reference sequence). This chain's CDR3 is CASSLKLAGGPHEQFF. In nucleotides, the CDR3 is TGTGCCAGCAGCTTGAAACTAGCGGGAGGGCCCCATGAGCAGTTCTTC.

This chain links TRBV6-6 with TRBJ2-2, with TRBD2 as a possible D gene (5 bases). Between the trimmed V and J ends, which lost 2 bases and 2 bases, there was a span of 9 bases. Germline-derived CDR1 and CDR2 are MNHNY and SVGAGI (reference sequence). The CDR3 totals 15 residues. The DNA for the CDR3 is TGTGCCAGCAGTTACGGAGCGGCTAACACCGGGGAGCTGTTTTTT. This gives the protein CASSYGAANTGELFF.

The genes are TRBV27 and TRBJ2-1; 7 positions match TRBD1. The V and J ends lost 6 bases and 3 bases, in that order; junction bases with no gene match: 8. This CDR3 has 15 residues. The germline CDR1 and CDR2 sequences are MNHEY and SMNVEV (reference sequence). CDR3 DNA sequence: TGTGCCAGCAGCCCAGGGGGACAGCTCTACAATGAGCAGTTCTTC. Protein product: CASSPGGQLYNEQFF.

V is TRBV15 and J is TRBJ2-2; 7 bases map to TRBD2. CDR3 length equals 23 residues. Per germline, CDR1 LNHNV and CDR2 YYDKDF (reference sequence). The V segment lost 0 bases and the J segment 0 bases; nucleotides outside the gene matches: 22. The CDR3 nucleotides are TGTGCCACCAGCAGAGATCCGGGCCTAGCGGTAAACCGATTGGGACCGAACACCGGGGAGCTGTTTTTT. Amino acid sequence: CATSRDPGLAVNRLGPNTGELFF.

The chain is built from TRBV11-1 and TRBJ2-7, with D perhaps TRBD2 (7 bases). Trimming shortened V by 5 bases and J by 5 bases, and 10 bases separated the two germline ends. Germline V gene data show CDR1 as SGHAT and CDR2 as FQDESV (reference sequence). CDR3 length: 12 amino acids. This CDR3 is CASSKGGNEQYF. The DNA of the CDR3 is TGTGCCAGCAGCAAGGGGGGGAACGAGCAGTACTTC.

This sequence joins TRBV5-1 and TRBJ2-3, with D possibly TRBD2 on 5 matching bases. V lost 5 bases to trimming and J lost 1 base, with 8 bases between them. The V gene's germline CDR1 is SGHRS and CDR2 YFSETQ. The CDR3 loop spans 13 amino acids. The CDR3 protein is CASSSEGTDTQYF. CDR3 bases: TGCGCCAGCAGTTCGGAGGGCACAGATACGCAGTATTTT.

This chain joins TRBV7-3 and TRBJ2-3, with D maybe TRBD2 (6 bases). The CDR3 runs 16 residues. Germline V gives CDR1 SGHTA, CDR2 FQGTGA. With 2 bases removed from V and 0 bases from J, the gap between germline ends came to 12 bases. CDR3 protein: CASSLAGTVSTDTQYF. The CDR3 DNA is TGTGCCAGCAGCTTAGCGGGGACTGTAAGCACAGATACGCAGTATTTT.

The CDR3 bases are TGTGCCATCAGTGAAGGGGACAGGACCGAGAACACTGAAGCTTTCTTT. It codes for CAISEGDRTENTEAFF. The rearrangement links TRBV10-3 to TRBJ1-1; 8 bases agree with TRBD1. This CDR3 spans 16 amino acids. Germline CDR1 reads ENHRY; CDR2 reads SYGVKD. The junction had 7 bases not matched to a gene; V was cut back by 3 bases and J by 1 base.

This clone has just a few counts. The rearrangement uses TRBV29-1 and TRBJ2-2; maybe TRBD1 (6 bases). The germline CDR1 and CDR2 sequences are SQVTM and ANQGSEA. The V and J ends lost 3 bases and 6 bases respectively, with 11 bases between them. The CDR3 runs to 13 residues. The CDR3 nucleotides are TGCAGCGTTGATGTACAGGGTGCCGGGGAGCTGTTTTTT. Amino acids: CSVDVQGAGELFF.

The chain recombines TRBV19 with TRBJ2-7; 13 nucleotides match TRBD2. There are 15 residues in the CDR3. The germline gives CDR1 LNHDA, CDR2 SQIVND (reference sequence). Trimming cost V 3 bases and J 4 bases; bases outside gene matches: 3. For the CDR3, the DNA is TGTGCCAGTAGTATCCGGACTAGCGGGAGTTACGAGCAGTACTTC. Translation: CASSIRTSGSYEQYF.

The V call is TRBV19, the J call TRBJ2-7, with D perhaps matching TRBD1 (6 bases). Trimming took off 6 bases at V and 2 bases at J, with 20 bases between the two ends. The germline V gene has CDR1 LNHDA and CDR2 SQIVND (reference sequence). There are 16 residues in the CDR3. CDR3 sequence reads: CASSERTAKTAYEQYF. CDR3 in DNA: TGTGCCAGTAGCGAGAGGACAGCTAAAACAGCCTACGAGCAGTACTTC.

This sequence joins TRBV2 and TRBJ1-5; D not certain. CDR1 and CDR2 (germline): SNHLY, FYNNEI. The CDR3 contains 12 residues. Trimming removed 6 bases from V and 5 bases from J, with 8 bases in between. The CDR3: CASRGSDQPQHF. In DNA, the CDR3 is TGTGCCAGCAGAGGGAGCGATCAGCCCCAGCATTTT.

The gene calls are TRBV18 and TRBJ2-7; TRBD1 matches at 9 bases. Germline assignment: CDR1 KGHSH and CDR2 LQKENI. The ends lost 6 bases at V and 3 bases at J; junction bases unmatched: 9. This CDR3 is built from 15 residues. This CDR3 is CASSQGQGGYYEQYF. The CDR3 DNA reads TGTGCCAGCTCGCAGGGACAGGGCGGGTACTACGAGCAGTACTTC.

The CDR3 DNA sequence: TGCGCCAGCAGAGGAGCCTCTGTCTTGTATGGCTACACCTTC. Translation: CASRGASVLYGYTF. The chain links TRBV4-1 to TRBJ1-2; unclear D gene. CDR3 length: 14 residues. The V end was cut by 6 bases, the J end by 5 bases, with 16 bases between. CDR1 and CDR2 (germline): MGHRA, YSYEKL.

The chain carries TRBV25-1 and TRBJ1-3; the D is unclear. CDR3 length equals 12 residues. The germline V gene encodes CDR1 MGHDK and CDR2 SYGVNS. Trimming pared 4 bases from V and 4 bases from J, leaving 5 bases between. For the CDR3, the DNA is TGTGCCAGCAGTGTCTCAGGAAACACCATATATTTT. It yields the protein CASSVSGNTIYF.

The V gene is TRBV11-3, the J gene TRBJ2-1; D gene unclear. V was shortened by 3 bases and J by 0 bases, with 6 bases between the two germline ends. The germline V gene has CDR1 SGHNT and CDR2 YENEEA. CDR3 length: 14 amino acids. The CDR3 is CASSFGGSYNEQFF. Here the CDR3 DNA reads TGTGCCAGCAGCTTCGGCGGCTCCTACAATGAGCAGTTCTTC.

The CDR3 is CASSLWIYRVGEKLFF. DNA of the CDR3: TGTGCCAGCAGTTTATGGATATACAGGGTAGGTGAAAAACTGTTTTTT. The chain links TRBV27 to TRBJ1-4; perhaps TRBD1 as D (6 bases). Trimming left V 1 base short and J 7 bases short, with 16 bases between. Germline V gene lookup returns CDR1 MNHEY and CDR2 SMNVEV (reference sequence). The CDR3 is 16 residues long.

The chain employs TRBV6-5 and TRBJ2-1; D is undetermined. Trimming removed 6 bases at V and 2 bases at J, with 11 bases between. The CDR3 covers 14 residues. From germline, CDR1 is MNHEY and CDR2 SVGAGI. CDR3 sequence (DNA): TGTGCCAGCAGGCTAGGCGGACCCTACAATGAGCAGTTCTTC. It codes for CASRLGGPYNEQFF.

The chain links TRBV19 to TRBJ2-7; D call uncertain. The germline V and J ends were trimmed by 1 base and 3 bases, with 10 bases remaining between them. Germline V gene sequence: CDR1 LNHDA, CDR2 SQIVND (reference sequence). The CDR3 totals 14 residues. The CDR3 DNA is TGTGCCAGTAGTATAGCCCAAGTCAACTACGAGCAGTACTTC. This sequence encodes CASSIAQVNYEQYF.

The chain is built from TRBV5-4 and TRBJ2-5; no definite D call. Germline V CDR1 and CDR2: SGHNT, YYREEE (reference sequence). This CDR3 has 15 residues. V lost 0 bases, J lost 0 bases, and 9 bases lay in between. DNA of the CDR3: TGTGCCAGCAGCTTGGGTGTCGGTGACCAAGAGACCCAGTACTTC. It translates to CASSLGVGDQETQYF.

For the CDR3, the DNA is TGCAGTGCTAGAGTCGTGGAGACCCAGTACTTC. Translated: CSARVVETQYF. The V call is TRBV20-1, the J call TRBJ2-5; no firm D call. The V gene's germline CDR1 is DFQATT and CDR2 SNEGSKA (reference sequence). This CDR3 contains 11 residues. Trimming took 1 base from V and 5 from J, leaving 5 bases between them.

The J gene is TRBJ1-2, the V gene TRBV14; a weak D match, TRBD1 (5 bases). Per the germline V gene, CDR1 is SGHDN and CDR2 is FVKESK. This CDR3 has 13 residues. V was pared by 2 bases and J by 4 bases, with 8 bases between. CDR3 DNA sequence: TGTGCCAGCAGCCAATTTCAGGGCTATGGCTACACCTTC. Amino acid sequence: CASSQFQGYGYTF.

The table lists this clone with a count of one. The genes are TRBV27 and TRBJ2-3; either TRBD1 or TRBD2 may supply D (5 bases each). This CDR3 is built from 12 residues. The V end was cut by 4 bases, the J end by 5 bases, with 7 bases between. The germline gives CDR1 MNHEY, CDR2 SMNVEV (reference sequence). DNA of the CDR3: TGTGCCAGCAGTTCGAGGGGAGATACGCAGTATTTT. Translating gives CASSSRGDTQYF.

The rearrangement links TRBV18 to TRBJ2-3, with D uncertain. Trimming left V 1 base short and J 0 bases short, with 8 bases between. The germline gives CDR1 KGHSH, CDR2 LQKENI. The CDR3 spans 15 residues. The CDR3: CASSPLHISTDTQYF. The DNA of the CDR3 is TGTGCCAGCTCACCACTCCATATCAGCACAGATACGCAGTATTTT. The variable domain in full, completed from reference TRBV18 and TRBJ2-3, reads NAGVMQNPRHLVRRRGQEARLRCSPMKGHSHVYWYRQLPEEGLKFMVYLQKENIIDESGMPKERFSAEFPKEGPSILRIQQVVRGDSAAYFCASSPLHISTDTQYFGPGTRLTVL.